Below are 2 T cell receptor beta chains sequenced from a single sample in a study of Ad26.COV2.S vaccination and SARS-CoV-2 variants. TCRdb keeps only in-frame clones here, not all; method: immunoSEQ multiplex PCR. Among 350,000 to 450,000 clones listed, over 75% were seen once. Treatment meaning: some 20 received Ad26.COV2.S at low or high dose, single or two shots; roughly five received placebo; per-sample allocation not given. Material that was analyzed had been drawn on day 63 after the first vaccine or placebo injection. Specimen: peripheral blood, collected in a trial of Ad26.COV2.S vaccine versus placebo. These receptors were collected from a person between 18 and 65 years old who received the Ad26.COV2.S COVID-19 vaccine or a placebo.

The chain links TRBV11-2 to TRBJ2-7; maybe TRBD1 (6 bases). Trimming left V 7 bases short and J 1 base short, with 14 bases between. Germline loops: CDR1 SGHAT, CDR2 FQNNGV. CDR3 size: 14 residues. Written as DNA, the CDR3 is TGTGCCAGCACAACAGGGCCAAGTTCCTACGAGCAGTACTTC. Protein sequence: CASTTGPSSYEQYF.

The chain combines TRBV19 with TRBJ1-2; the match to TRBD1 covers 10 bases. V dropped 3 bases and J dropped 3; count of bases not matched to a gene: 10. Germline assignment: CDR1 LNHDA and CDR2 SQIVND (reference sequence). The CDR3 covers 17 residues. CDR3 nucleotide sequence: TGTGCCAGTAGTATTACGGGACAGGGGATTTTGTACTATGGCTACACCTTC. Amino acids: CASSITGQGILYYGYTF.